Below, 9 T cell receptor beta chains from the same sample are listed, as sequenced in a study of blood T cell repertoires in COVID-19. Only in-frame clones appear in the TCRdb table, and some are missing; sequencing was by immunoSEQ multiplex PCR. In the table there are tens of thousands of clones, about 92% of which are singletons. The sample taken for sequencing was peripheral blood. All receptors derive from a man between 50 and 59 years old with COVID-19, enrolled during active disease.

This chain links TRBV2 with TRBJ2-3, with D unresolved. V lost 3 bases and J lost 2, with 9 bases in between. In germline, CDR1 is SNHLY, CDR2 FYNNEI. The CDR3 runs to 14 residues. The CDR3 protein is CASSENSYTDTQYF. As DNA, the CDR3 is TGTGCCAGCAGTGAGAACTCCTACACAGATACGCAGTATTTT. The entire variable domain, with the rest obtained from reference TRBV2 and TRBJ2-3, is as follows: EPEVTQTPSHQVTQMGQEVILRCVPISNHLYFYWYRQILGQKVEFLVSFYNNEISEKSEIFDDQFSVERPDGSNFTLKIRSTKLEDSAMYFCASSENSYTDTQYFGPGTRLTVL.

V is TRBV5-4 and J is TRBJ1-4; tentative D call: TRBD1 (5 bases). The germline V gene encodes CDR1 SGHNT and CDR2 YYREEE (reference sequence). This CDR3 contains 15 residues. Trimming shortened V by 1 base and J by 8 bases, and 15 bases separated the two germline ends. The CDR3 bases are TGTGCCAGCAGCTTGACAGGTTTGAGTGGAGAAAAACTGTTTTTT. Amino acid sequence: CASSLTGLSGEKLFF.

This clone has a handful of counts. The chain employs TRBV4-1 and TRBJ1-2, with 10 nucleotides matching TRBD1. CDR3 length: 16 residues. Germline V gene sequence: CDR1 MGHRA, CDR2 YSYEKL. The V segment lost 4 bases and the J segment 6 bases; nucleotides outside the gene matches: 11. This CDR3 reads CASSLTGQGIVDGYTF. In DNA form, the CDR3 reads TGCGCCAGCAGCCTCACGGGACAGGGGATAGTAGATGGCTACACCTTC.

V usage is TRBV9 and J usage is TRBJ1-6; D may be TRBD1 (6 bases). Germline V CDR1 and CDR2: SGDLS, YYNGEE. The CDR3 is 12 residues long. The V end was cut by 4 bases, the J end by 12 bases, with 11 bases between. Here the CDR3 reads CASSFPGEPLHF. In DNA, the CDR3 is TGTGCCAGCAGCTTCCCAGGGGAACCCCTCCACTTT.

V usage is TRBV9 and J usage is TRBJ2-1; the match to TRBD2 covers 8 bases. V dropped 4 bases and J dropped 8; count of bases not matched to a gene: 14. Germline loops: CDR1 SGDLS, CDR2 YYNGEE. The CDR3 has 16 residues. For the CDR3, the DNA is TGTGCCAGCAGCCGTTTTATAAGCGGGAGAGGGGATGAGCAGTTCTTC. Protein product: CASSRFISGRGDEQFF.

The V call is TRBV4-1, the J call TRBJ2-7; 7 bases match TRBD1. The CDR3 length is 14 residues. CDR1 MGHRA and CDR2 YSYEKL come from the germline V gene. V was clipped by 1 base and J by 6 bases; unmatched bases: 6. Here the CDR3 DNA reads TGCGCCAGCAGCCAAGGACAGGGCTTGGGCGAGCAGTACTTC. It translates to CASSQGQGLGEQYF.

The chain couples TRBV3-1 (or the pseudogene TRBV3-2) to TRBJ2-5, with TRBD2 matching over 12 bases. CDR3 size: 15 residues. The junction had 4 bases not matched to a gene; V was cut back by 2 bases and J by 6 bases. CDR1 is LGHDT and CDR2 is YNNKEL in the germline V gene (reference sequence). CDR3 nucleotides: TGTGCCAGCAGCCAACTAGCGGGAGGGCCGAAGACCCAGTACTTC. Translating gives CASSQLAGGPKTQYF.

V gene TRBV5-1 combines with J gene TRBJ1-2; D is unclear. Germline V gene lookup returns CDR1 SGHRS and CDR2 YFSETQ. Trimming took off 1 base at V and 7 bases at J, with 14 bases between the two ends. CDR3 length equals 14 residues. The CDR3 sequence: CASSLNGGSGGYTF. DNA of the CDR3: TGCGCCAGCAGCTTGAATGGAGGGTCAGGTGGCTACACCTTC. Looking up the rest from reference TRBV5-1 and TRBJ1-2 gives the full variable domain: KAGVTQTPRYLIKTRGQQVTLSCSPISGHRSVSWYQQTPGQGLQFLFEYFSETQRNKGNFPGRFSGRQFSNSRSEMNVSTLELGDSALYLCASSLNGGSGGYTFGSGTRLTVV.

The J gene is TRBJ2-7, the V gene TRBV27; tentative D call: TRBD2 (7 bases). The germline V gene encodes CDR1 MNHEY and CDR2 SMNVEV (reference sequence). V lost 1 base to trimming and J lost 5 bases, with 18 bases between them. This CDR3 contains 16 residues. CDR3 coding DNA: TGTGCCAGCAGTTTATACGGGGGGCACCGTGGGGACGAGCAGTACTTC. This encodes CASSLYGGHRGDEQYF.